This entry lists 30 T cell receptor beta chains sequenced from one sample in a study of T cells in tuberculosis. Thawed, overnight-rested PBMC were stained with GMM-loaded CD1B tetramer, viability dye and anti-CD3, then sorted. C32 glucose monomycolate from Rhodococcus equi was loaded onto the CD1B tetramers. Generated by immunoSEQ multiplex PCR, the TCRdb table keeps only in-frame clones and is missing some. Counted here are approximately 100,000 clones, just over 90% occurring once; the ten biggest clones make up under 2.5%. The material sequenced was CD1b-GMM tetramer-negative cells sorted from PBMCs. The receptors derive from an adult woman with latent tuberculosis.

The CDR3 bases are TGTGCCAGCAGCCCAGGACCCGGGGACAGGGGAGGTGAGGATACGCAGTATTTT. Translating it yields CASSPGPGDRGGEDTQYF. The chain recombines TRBV5-4 with TRBJ2-3; 10 bases are a match to TRBD1. Germline V lookup: CDR1 SGHNT, CDR2 YYREEE (reference sequence). Trimming removed 4 bases from V and 6 bases from J; junction bases left unmatched: 17. This CDR3 contains 18 residues.

V and J are TRBV5-8 and TRBJ2-7; tentatively, D is TRBD2 (6 bases). Deletions cut 3 bases from V and 0 bases from J, with 7 bases between. The germline V gene encodes CDR1 SGHTS and CDR2 YDEGEE. The CDR3 loop spans 13 amino acids. CDR3 sequence reads: CASSWGVSYEQYV. The CDR3 DNA reads as TGTGCCAGCAGCTGGGGGGTCTCCTACGAGCAGTACGTC.

The V and J genes are TRBV6-6 and TRBJ1-1, with TRBD1 matching over 10 bases. This CDR3 contains 16 residues. V shed 5 bases, J shed 5 bases, and the junction held 11 bases outside the gene matches. CDR1 is MNHNY and CDR2 is SVGAGI in the germline V gene (reference sequence). The chain's CDR3 is CASSPPGQGFKTEAFF. The CDR3 DNA reads TGTGCCAGCAGTCCTCCGGGACAGGGGTTCAAGACTGAAGCTTTCTTT.

This clone was seen once. V gene TRBV19 combines with J gene TRBJ1-2; TRBD1 agrees at 7 bases. Per the germline V gene, CDR1 is LNHDA and CDR2 is SQIVND (reference sequence). V was clipped by 1 base and J by 6 bases; unmatched bases: 5. This CDR3 is 14 amino acids long. The DNA for the CDR3 is TGTGCCAGTAGTATAGGTGGGACAGACCATGGCTACACCTTC. Amino acids: CASSIGGTDHGYTF.

The rearrangement joins TRBV6-1 to TRBJ1-3; D is undetermined. Trimming stripped 9 bases from V and 7 bases from J, with 13 bases between. The germline V gene has CDR1 MNHNS and CDR2 SASEGT. The CDR3 totals 12 residues. CDR3 sequence (DNA): TGTGCCAGTGGAGTCGGATTGAACACCATATATTTT. Translated, it gives CASGVGLNTIYF.

The chain couples TRBV6-5 to TRBJ1-2; no clear D gene. Germline V CDR1 and CDR2: MNHEY, SVGAGI. The CDR3 runs 14 residues. Trimming cost V 0 bases and J 5 bases, with 10 bases left between them. CDR3 amino acids: CASSYSVLPYGYTF. As DNA, the CDR3 is TGTGCCAGCAGTTACTCGGTTCTACCGTATGGCTACACCTTC.

CDR3 sequence (DNA): TGTGCCAGCAGCTTAGCGAGCGGGGGCGAACAAGATGGCTACACCTTC. This encodes CASSLASGGEQDGYTF. The gene calls are TRBV7-2 and TRBJ1-2, with D tentatively TRBD1 (6 bases). V gave up 0 bases and J gave up 6 bases, with 17 bases separating them. This CDR3 comprises 16 residues. CDR1 is SGHTA and CDR2 is FQGNSA in the germline V gene.

The chain is built from TRBV11-1 and TRBJ1-1, with D unclear. CDR3 length equals 15 residues. V was pared by 5 bases and J by 5 bases, with 18 bases between. Germline CDR1 and CDR2: SGHAT and FQDESV (reference sequence). CDR3 in amino acids: CASSLWTYLGTEAFF. The CDR3 DNA reads as TGTGCCAGCAGCCTTTGGACTTATCTTGGGACTGAAGCTTTCTTT. Supplemented by reference TRBV11-1 and TRBJ1-1, the full variable domain reads EAEVAQSPRYKITEKSQAVAFWCDPISGHATLYWYRQILGQGPELLVQFQDESVVDDSQLPKDRFSAERLKGVDSTLKIQPAELGDSAMYLCASSLWTYLGTEAFFGQGTRLTVV.

The V call is TRBV6-5, the J call TRBJ2-1, with TRBD1 matching 7 bases. Germline values: CDR1 MNHEY, CDR2 SVGAGI. This CDR3 has 13 amino acids. V shed 6 bases and J 8 bases; nucleotides not matched to a gene: 7. CDR3 region: CASSLTGYDEQFF. The CDR3 bases are TGTGCCAGCAGCCTGACAGGGTATGATGAGCAGTTCTTC.

The gene calls are TRBV7-2 and TRBJ2-7; the D is unclear. This CDR3 comprises 11 residues. Germline values: CDR1 SGHTA, CDR2 FQGNSA. The V and J ends lost 5 bases and 3 bases respectively, with 5 bases between them. In nucleotides, the CDR3 is TGTGCCAGCAGCAACGGCTACGAGCAGTACTTC. This translates into CASSNGYEQYF.

The CDR3 sequence: CASSFGTGTYEQYV. As DNA, the CDR3 is TGTGCCAGCAGCTTCGGGACAGGGACCTACGAGCAGTACGTC. This chain uses TRBV11-2 with TRBJ2-7, with 9 bases fitting TRBD1. Unmatched junction bases numbered 2, after V lost 3 bases and J lost 2 bases. Germline assignment: CDR1 SGHAT and CDR2 FQNNGV. The CDR3 covers 14 residues.

This clone was detected only once. This chain uses TRBV4-2 with TRBJ2-1, with 11 bases identical to TRBD2. CDR1 and CDR2 from the germline V gene are LGHNA and YNFKEQ. This CDR3 contains 16 residues. The V segment lost 3 bases and the J segment 9 bases; nucleotides outside the gene matches: 10. The CDR3 region is CASSQGMGLAAPEQFF. The CDR3 nucleotides read TGTGCCAGCAGCCAGGGAATGGGACTAGCGGCTCCTGAGCAGTTCTTC.

The chain carries TRBV2 and TRBJ1-6, with D possibly matching TRBD1 (5 bases). Germline loops: CDR1 SNHLY, CDR2 FYNNEI. Trimming took 1 base from V and 10 from J, leaving 14 bases between them. CDR3 size: 15 residues. This chain's CDR3 is CASSEGQGIGSPLHF. The CDR3 DNA sequence: TGTGCCAGCAGTGAAGGGCAGGGAATCGGCTCACCCCTCCACTTT.

This chain joins TRBV6-4 and TRBJ2-3; TRBD2 matches 9 bases. The V segment lost 1 base and the J segment 4 bases; nucleotides outside the gene matches: 3. Looked up from germline, CDR1 is MRHNA and CDR2 is SNTAGT. The CDR3 is made up of 15 amino acids. The CDR3 region is CASSDLAGGPDTQYF. In nucleotides, the CDR3 is TGTGCCAGCAGTGACTTGGCGGGGGGGCCAGATACGCAGTATTTT.

About this clone itself: A junction boundary mismatches the germline segment, possibly from a read error. The sample contains more than one DNA sequence encoding this CDR3. This sequence joins TRBV6-5 and TRBJ1-1, with 8 nucleotides matching TRBD1. CDR1 and CDR2 (germline): MNHEY, SVGAGI. The CDR3 totals 14 residues. The CDR3 nucleotides read TGTGCTAGCAGCCAACAGGGGGGGAACACTGAAGCTTTCTTT. It specifies CASSQQGGNTEAFF.

The rearrangement joins TRBV2 to TRBJ1-2, with unresolved D. This CDR3 contains 14 residues. The ends were cut back, 1 base at V and 1 base at J, with 7 bases in the middle. CDR1 and CDR2 (germline): SNHLY, FYNNEI. CDR3 sequence: CASSEVTVNYGYTF. The CDR3 bases are TGTGCCAGCAGTGAAGTAACAGTTAACTATGGCTACACCTTC.

The chain employs TRBV13 and TRBJ2-2; a possible D gene is TRBD1 (5 bases). CDR3 length equals 16 residues. Looked up from germline, CDR1 is PRHDT and CDR2 is FYEKMQ (reference sequence). Trimming took off 2 bases at V and 6 bases at J, with 16 bases between the two ends. CDR3 in DNA: TGTGCCAGCAGCTTAAGGAGACAGCGACCCCCCGGGGAGCTGTTTTTT. Its protein product is CASSLRRQRPPGELFF.

The rearrangement joins TRBV6-1 to TRBJ2-5; 9 nucleotides agree with TRBD2. The CDR3 runs 14 residues. Germline V lookup: CDR1 MNHNS, CDR2 SASEGT. V shed 7 bases and J 5 bases; nucleotides not matched to a gene: 8. The CDR3 DNA reads TGTGCCAGCATGGCGGGGGGGCACGGGGAGACCCAGTACTTC. It specifies CASMAGGHGETQYF.

The chain is built from TRBV5-1 and TRBJ2-1; 7 bases fit TRBD2. The V and J ends lost 6 bases and 0 bases, in that order; junction bases with no gene match: 6. The CDR3 is 15 amino acids. Germline V gene data show CDR1 as SGHRS and CDR2 as YFSETQ. CDR3 coding DNA: TGCGCCAGCACCGAGGGAGGGAACTCCTACAATGAGCAGTTCTTC. The encoded protein is CASTEGGNSYNEQFF.

This clone turned up a few times. The V gene is TRBV6-6, the J gene TRBJ2-7; 7 nucleotides line up with TRBD1. This CDR3 contains 14 residues. Germline CDR1 and CDR2: MNHNY and SVGAGI (reference sequence). The trim removed 7 bases at V and 2 bases at J, leaving 8 bases unmatched. This CDR3 is CASTHRGDPYEQYF. CDR3 in DNA: TGTGCCAGCACCCACAGGGGAGATCCCTACGAGCAGTACTTC.

CDR3: CASSLGALAGGPGGELFF. CDR3 bases: TGTGCCAGCAGCTTAGGCGCTCTAGCGGGGGGGCCTGGCGGGGAGCTGTTTTTT. The rearrangement joins TRBV7-8 to TRBJ2-2; 12 bases map to TRBD2. V was pared by 1 base and J by 7 bases, with 10 bases of the junction left unmatched. CDR1 SGHVS and CDR2 FQNEAQ come from the germline V gene. The CDR3 has 18 residues.

The count of this clone is one. The chain has TRBV6-5 and TRBJ1-1, with D perhaps matching TRBD1 (5 bases). This CDR3 has 14 amino acids. Germline CDR1 is MNHEY and CDR2 is SVGAGI. V was trimmed by 7 bases and J by 7 bases, leaving 19 bases between them. The CDR3 DNA follows: TGTGCCAGCATCCAGGAGGGGAGACGGAGTGAAGCTTTCTTT. Amino acids: CASIQEGRRSEAFF.

The rearrangement uses TRBV6-1 and TRBJ2-5; D possibly corresponds to TRBD2 (6 bases). The CDR3 runs to 12 residues. Germline-derived CDR1 and CDR2 are MNHNS and SASEGT. With 3 bases removed from V and 11 bases from J, the gap between germline ends came to 13 bases. CDR3 loop: CASSDPWREQYF. In DNA form, the CDR3 reads TGTGCCAGCAGTGACCCCTGGAGGGAGCAGTACTTC.

This clone was seen once. This CDR3 is CAIGGTSGGASDTQYF. CDR3 in DNA: TGTGCCATCGGGGGGACTAGCGGGGGGGCCAGCGATACGCAGTATTTT. The chain carries TRBV10-3 and TRBJ2-3, with 16 bases fitting TRBD2. V gave up 8 bases and J gave up 6 bases; unmatched junction bases: 8. The CDR3 spans 16 residues. Germline V gene lookup returns CDR1 ENHRY and CDR2 SYGVKD.

This rearrangement joins TRBV2 to TRBJ1-1; no clear D. Germline CDR1 reads SNHLY; CDR2 reads FYNNEI. The V and J ends lost 6 bases and 2 bases respectively, with 10 bases between them. CDR3 length equals 13 residues. Written as DNA, the CDR3 is TGTGCCAGCAGGAAGACTGGCAACACTGAAGCTTTCTTT. As protein: CASRKTGNTEAFF.

The V gene is TRBV6-5, the J gene TRBJ2-7, with 7 bases identical to TRBD1. Germline loops: CDR1 MNHEY, CDR2 SVGAGI. The CDR3 runs to 16 residues. Trimming removed 2 bases from V and 0 bases from J; junction bases left unmatched: 7. The CDR3 DNA is TGTGCCAGCAGTTACATCGCGACAGGGAGCTCCTACGAGCAGTACTTC. It yields the protein CASSYIATGSSYEQYF.

The CDR3 nucleotides read TGTGCCAGCAGCTCTACACAGGGGGCCCCCGGGGAGCTGTTTTTT. It is translated as CASSSTQGAPGELFF. The chain has TRBV7-2 and TRBJ2-2, with 9 nucleotides matching TRBD1. CDR1 and CDR2 (germline): SGHTA, FQGNSA. V was pared by 4 bases and J by 6 bases, with 6 bases of the junction left unmatched. The CDR3 sequence is 15 residues long.

The V call is TRBV5-1, the J call TRBJ2-5; TRBD2 might be the D (6 bases). Germline values: CDR1 SGHRS, CDR2 YFSETQ. The CDR3 has 15 amino acids. The V gene lost 4 bases and the J gene lost 2 bases, with 15 bases spanning the gap. The CDR3 sequence is CASSTEGRRQETQYF. The CDR3 DNA reads as TGCGCCAGCAGCACGGAGGGGCGTAGGCAAGAGACCCAGTACTTC.

This chain joins TRBV5-4 and TRBJ1-2; D is possibly TRBD1 (5 bases). CDR1 and CDR2 from the germline V gene are SGHNT and YYREEE (reference sequence). The CDR3 has 14 residues. Trimming took off 0 bases at V and 4 bases at J, with 10 bases between the two ends. The CDR3 DNA reads TGTGCCAGCAGCTTGGCCCAGGGCCGCTATGGCTACACCTTC. Amino acid sequence: CASSLAQGRYGYTF.

The chain combines TRBV7-3 with TRBJ2-3; weak D call: TRBD2 (7 bases). Trimming removed 1 base from V and 6 bases from J, with 14 bases in between. Germline V gives CDR1 SGHTA, CDR2 FQGTGA. The CDR3 contains 15 residues. The CDR3: CASSLSRGAVDTQYF. CDR3 in DNA: TGTGCCAGCAGCTTAAGTCGGGGGGCCGTGGATACGCAGTATTTT. The variable domain in full, completed from reference TRBV7-3 and TRBJ2-3, reads GAGVSQTPSNKVTEKGKYVELRCDPISGHTALYWYRQSLGQGPEFLIYFQGTGAADDSGLPNDRFFAVRPEGSVSTLKIQRTERGDSAVYLCASSLSRGAVDTQYFGPGTRLTVL.